The clone carrying this TCR beta chain was seen only a few times. This record comes from a study of T-cell reconstitution after alpha-beta-depleted transplantation in children. Unique molecular identifiers featured in how the TCRbeta library was prepared. From the PCR reads, TCRdb called clonotypes with MiXCR, one entry per CDR3 protein. The table shows 450,000 to 600,000 distinct CDR3 sequences, with around 17% occurring only once. In germline, CDR1 is LGHNA, CDR2 YNFKEQ. Trimming removed 0 bases at V and 0 bases at J, with 8 bases between. The CDR3 extends over 15 amino acids. Source: PBMCs from the stem cell graft donor, taken from the stem cell graft. The receptor was derived from a human donor who donated a stem cell graft to a child with acute lymphoblastic leukemia. The rearrangement links TRBV4-2 to TRBJ1-1; D gene uncertain. The CDR3 here is CASSQDEGMNTEAFF. CDR3 nucleotides: TGTGCCAGCAGCCAAGACGAAGGAATGAACACTGAAGCTTTCTTT.